One TCR beta chain is described in this entry. No antigen is known for it. These data originate in a study of shared clonotypes between healthy human individuals. General observations from the study: Only a few donors were included, so the genetic and exposure-history diversity represented was limited.

The data were produced by immunoSEQ multiplex PCR, yet TCRdb's version contains in-frame clones alone and is incomplete. The sample consists of about 2.3 million clones, under 95% of them appearing once. This CDR3 is 14 amino acids long. Deletions cut 3 bases from V and 10 bases from J, with 18 bases between. The germline CDR1 and CDR2 sequences are GTSNPN and SVGIG (reference sequence). The source of this sequence is a man aged 18 to 35 in good health. Some clones in this sample may be carry-over from other donors' samples. Material: naive CD4+ T cells from PBMCs. This sample's subset: CD45RA+ positively selected. This chain joins TRBV30 and TRBJ1-4; possibly TRBD1 for D (6 bases). CDR3 in amino acids: CAWRPGDRGGKLFF. In DNA, the CDR3 is TGTGCCTGGAGGCCGGGGGACCGAGGGGGAAAACTGTTTTTT.